The 12 T cell receptor beta chains below all came from one sample that was sequenced in a study of OX40 agonist ivuxolimab in advanced cancers. The assay was immunoSEQ multiplex PCR, and TCRdb's table has in-frame clones only and misses some. The sample records about 100,000 clones, about nine tenths being singletons. The sequencing used CD4+ or CD8+ T cells sorted from blood, collected in a trial of the OX40 agonist ivuxolimab. The receptors originated from an adult with an advanced solid tumor such as melanoma, head and neck, liver or kidney cancer.

The gene calls are TRBV27 and TRBJ1-4; no firm D call. The CDR3 is 14 residues long. V dropped 6 bases and J dropped 10 bases, with 18 bases sitting between them. CDR1 and CDR2 (germline): MNHEY, SMNVEV (reference sequence). Here the CDR3 reads CASSQPGPRGKLFF. CDR3 nucleotide sequence: TGTGCCAGCAGCCAACCGGGTCCCCGGGGAAAACTGTTTTTT.

V usage is TRBV30 and J usage is TRBJ1-5, with 9 bases aligning to TRBD1. The CDR3 covers 17 residues. Losses at the gene ends were 1 base for V and 0 bases for J; bases not matched to a gene: 7. Germline loops: CDR1 GTSNPN, CDR2 SVGIG (reference sequence). This CDR3 is CAWSAAKQGASNQPQHF. Here the CDR3 DNA reads TGTGCCTGGAGTGCCGCAAAACAGGGGGCTAGCAATCAGCCCCAGCATTTT. The entire variable domain, with the rest obtained from reference TRBV30 and TRBJ1-5, is as follows: SQTIHQWPATLVQPVGSPLSLECTVEGTSNPNLYWYRQAAGRGLQLLFYSVGIGQISSEVPQNLSASRPQDRQFILSSKKLLLSDSGFYLCAWSAAKQGASNQPQHFGDGTRLSIL.

V and J are TRBV4-1 and TRBJ1-1; TRBD1 is a possible D gene (5 bases). Germline CDR1 MGHRA, CDR2 YSYEKL. V lost 3 bases, J lost 8 bases, and 19 bases lay in between. This CDR3 spans 15 amino acids. The CDR3 nucleotides read TGCGCCAGCAGCCAGCGGGCGGGGGGGAGGTGGGAAGCTTTCTTT. This encodes CASSQRAGGRWEAFF.

The V call is TRBV6-1, the J call TRBJ2-7; D is ambiguous. With 0 bases removed from V and 1 base from J, the gap between germline ends came to 13 bases. Per the germline V gene, CDR1 is MNHNS and CDR2 is SASEGT. This CDR3 has 16 residues. In DNA form, the CDR3 reads TGTGCCAGCAGTGAAGCGGCGTCAGGTCGATCCTACGAGCAGTACTTC. It encodes CASSEAASGRSYEQYF.

This chain joins TRBV7-9 and TRBJ2-7; 10 bases fit TRBD1. The CDR3 contains 15 residues. Germline assignment: CDR1 SEHNR and CDR2 FQNEAQ (reference sequence). Trimming took 0 bases from V and 3 from J; bases not matched to a gene: 2. The CDR3 coding sequence is TGTGCCAGCAGCTTAGCCGGGACAGGGGTCTACGAGCAGTACTTC. Translated: CASSLAGTGVYEQYF.

The V call is TRBV4-2, the J call TRBJ2-2; unclear D gene. In germline, CDR1 is LGHNA, CDR2 YNFKEQ. This CDR3 has 14 residues. The V end lost 0 bases, the J end lost 8 bases, and 10 bases lay between the germline ends. CDR3 coding DNA: TGTGCCAGCAGCCAAGACCTAGGTTGGGGGGAGCTGTTTTTT. It specifies CASSQDLGWGELFF.

The V and J genes are TRBV7-2 and TRBJ1-1; D may be TRBD1 (6 bases). There are 16 residues in the CDR3. V dropped 1 base and J dropped 0 bases, with 12 bases sitting between them. Per germline, CDR1 SGHTA and CDR2 FQGNSA. CDR3 in DNA: TGTGCCAGCAGCTTAGTAGGGGGGGCGGTGAACACTGAAGCTTTCTTT. Its translation: CASSLVGGAVNTEAFF.

The chain joins TRBV7-2 to TRBJ2-7; the D gene could be TRBD1 or TRBD2 (5 bases each). The CDR3 covers 16 residues. CDR1 and CDR2 (germline): SGHTA, FQGNSA. V lost 0 bases and J lost 7, with 19 bases in between. The CDR3 DNA reads as TGTGCCAGCAGCTTAGCGCCGGGACGTAACCGGTGGGAGCAGTACTTC. Amino acid sequence: CASSLAPGRNRWEQYF.

The chain carries TRBV11-2 and TRBJ1-2; no firm D call. Between the trimmed V and J ends, which lost 5 bases and 0 bases, there was a span of 10 bases. CDR1 is SGHAT and CDR2 is FQNNGV in the germline V gene. The CDR3 has 14 amino acids. The CDR3 DNA is TGTGCCAGCAGCCACGGACGGACTAACTATGGCTACACCTTC. It yields the protein CASSHGRTNYGYTF.

In this sample, this clone turned up once. The V gene is TRBV15, the J gene TRBJ1-2; no firm D call. Germline V lookup: CDR1 LNHNV, CDR2 YYDKDF (reference sequence). The V and J ends lost 4 bases and 3 bases respectively, with 9 bases between them. The CDR3 sequence is 13 residues long. The CDR3 DNA reads as TGTGCCACCAGCAACCCGAATGACTATGGCTACACCTTC. The encoded protein is CATSNPNDYGYTF.

This clone came up once. The V gene is TRBV5-1, the J gene TRBJ2-7; D unclear. The germline V gene has CDR1 SGHRS and CDR2 YFSETQ. The V end lost 1 base, the J end lost 0 bases, and 8 bases lay between the germline ends. CDR3 size: 14 residues. This CDR3 is CASSLWQSSYEQYF. The CDR3 region has the DNA TGCGCCAGCAGCTTGTGGCAGAGCTCCTACGAGCAGTACTTC.

V is TRBV5-8 and J is TRBJ1-3; 7 nucleotides agree with TRBD1. V gave up 4 bases and J gave up 5 bases; unmatched junction bases: 6. Germline V CDR1 and CDR2: SGHTS, YDEGEE. The CDR3 sequence is 14 residues long. This chain's CDR3 is CASSHRDSRNTIYF. DNA for the CDR3: TGTGCCAGCAGCCACCGGGACAGCCGAAACACCATATATTTT.